Here is one T cell receptor (beta chain) with its context. This record comes from a study of blood T cells in healthy people across ages. Isolation of PBMCs gave at least 6 million cells per sample. This CDR3 spans 16 amino acids. Germline V gives CDR1 MNHEY, CDR2 SVGEGT. V shed 6 bases, J shed 3 bases, and the junction held 10 bases outside the gene matches. For the second PCR, which ran for 7 to 11 cycles, a sample-barcoded 5' primer and a J-beta primer mix were used. TCRdb re-derived calls from the 5' RACE reads in MiXCR, one entry per CDR3 protein. The table includes 750,000 to 1,000,000 distinct CDR3 sequences, about 28% detected once. A further study also used this sample, focusing on T cells of mothers and their children.

Sequencing was carried out using blood. This sequence originates from a middle-aged woman in good health. The V and J genes are TRBV6-2 or TRBV6-3 and TRBJ2-7, with 11 bases matching TRBD2. This CDR3 is CASRAGRTSGLYEQYF. The DNA for the CDR3 is TGTGCCAGCAGGGCAGGAAGGACTAGCGGGCTCTACGAGCAGTACTTC.